A selection of T cell receptor beta chains follows, all from one sample in a study of Ad26.COV2.S vaccination and SARS-CoV-2 variants. Sequencing used immunoSEQ multiplex PCR; TCRdb keeps in-frame clones, though not all of them. The sample yields 440,000 or so clones, 89% seen once. Source: peripheral blood, taken in a trial of Ad26.COV2.S vaccine versus placebo. All receptors derive from a person aged 18 to 59 who received the Ad26.COV2.S COVID-19 vaccine or a placebo. CDR3s include the opening cysteine and the closing phenylalanine or tryptophan. A D gene is named only where the DNA matches it firmly. Clone size appears in some rows only: once, few, many, or a class for an expanded clone.

abundance | d_gene | j_gene | v_gene | CDR3nt | CDR3aa
. | . | TRBJ1-2 | TRBV4-3 | TGCGCCAGCAGCCAAGACTTCATAGAGGATGGCTACACCTTC | CASSQDFIEDGYTF
. | . | TRBJ1-2 | TRBV6-6 | TGTGCCAGCAGCCCTATCACCTATGGCTACACCTTC | CASSPITYGYTF
once | . | TRBJ2-3 | TRBV9 | TGTGCCAGCAGCACGACTACGAACACAGATACGCAGTATTTT | CASSTTTNTDTQYF
. | TRBD1 | TRBJ1-4 | TRBV25-1 | TGTGCCAGCAGTGAATTTGGGACAGGGGATGAAAAACTGTTTTTT | CASSEFGTGDEKLFF
. | . | TRBJ2-3 | TRBV13 | TGTGCCAGCAGCGGGAGAGAACAGGTTCCGCAGTATTTT | CASSGREQVPQYF
. | TRBD2 | TRBJ2-2 | TRBV11-2 | TGTGCCAGCAGCTCGCCTAGCGGGAGCAACACCGGGGAGCTGTTTTTT | CASSSPSGSNTGELFF
. | TRBD1 | TRBJ1-4 | TRBV7-9 | TGTGCCAGCAGCTCCATAAACGGACAGGGCACGTCGACTAATGAAAAACTGTTTTTT | CASSSINGQGTSTNEKLFF
. | TRBD2 | TRBJ2-2 | TRBV4-3 | TGCGCCAGCAGCCAAGTGGGACTAGGGAACACCGGGGAGCTGTTTTTT | CASSQVGLGNTGELFF
. | TRBD2 | TRBJ2-1 | TRBV19 | TGTGCCATCTCGACTCTAGCGGGGGGGGTAAATGAGCAGTTCTTC | CAISTLAGGVNEQFF
. | . | TRBJ2-1 | TRBV5-1 | TGCGCCAGCAGCTTCAGTACTGGTGAGCAGTTCTTC | CASSFSTGEQFF
. | . | TRBJ1-2 | TRBV19 | TGTGCCAGTAGTGGGAGGACAGACCCCTGGAACTATGGCTACACCTTC | CASSGRTDPWNYGYTF
. | . | TRBJ1-6 | TRBV21-1 | TGTGCCAGCAGCAACACCGGGACAGGATTTTCACCCCTCCACTTT | CASSNTGTGFSPLHF
. | TRBD2 | TRBJ2-1 | TRBV19 | TGTGCCAGTAGTATAGGACGGAGCGGGAGCTCCTACAATGAGCAGTTCTTC | CASSIGRSGSSYNEQFF
once | . | TRBJ2-5 | TRBV12-2 | TGTGCAAGTCGCTCACCCTCGACAGGGAGAGAGACCCAGTACTTC | CASRSPSTGRETQYF
. | TRBD2 | TRBJ2-7 | TRBV7-3 | TGTGCCAGCAGCTTAACCGCGGGGGGGCCTTACGAGCAGTACTTC | CASSLTAGGPYEQYF
. | TRBD1 | TRBJ1-6 | TRBV28 | TGTGCCAGCAGTTTAAGTTCGGAGTTAGGGACAGTAAGCTCCTATAATTCACCCCTCCACTTT | CASSLSSELGTVSSYNSPLHF
. | . | TRBJ2-3 | TRBV6-2/TRBV6-3 | TGTGCCAGCAGTTACCCCTCAAAGGGGGTTACTAGCACAGATACGCAGTATTTT | CASSYPSKGVTSTDTQYF
. | . | TRBJ2-4 | TRBV6-5 | TGTGCCAGCAGCCATCCGTCAAACATTCAGTACTTC | CASSHPSNIQYF
. | TRBD1 | TRBJ2-2 | TRBV2 | TGTGCCAGCAACGGACAGGGCACCGGGGAGCTGTTTTTT | CASNGQGTGELFF
. | . | TRBJ1-4 | TRBV2 | TGTGCCAGCAGTCGTCAGGGTGTGTCTAATGAAAAACTGTTTTTT | CASSRQGVSNEKLFF
. | . | TRBJ1-6 | TRBV30 | TGTGCCTGGAGTGTCGGAGGTAGCTCCTATAATTCACCCCTCCACTTT | CAWSVGGSSYNSPLHF
. | . | TRBJ1-5 | TRBV28 | TGTGCCAGCAGCTCCCAAGACAGTTTCAATCAGCCCCAGCATTTT | CASSSQDSFNQPQHF
. | . | TRBJ2-1 | TRBV6-5 | TGTGCCAGCAGTTACTTGGGGGTAGGCAATGAGCAGTTCTTC | CASSYLGVGNEQFF
. | . | TRBJ1-3 | TRBV28 | TGTGCCAGTTTCGGGGTTCTCTCTGGAAACACCATATATTTT | CASFGVLSGNTIYF
. | . | TRBJ2-4 | TRBV29-1 | TGCAGCGTTGAGGGCGGACTAGCCAAAAACATTCAGTACTTC | CSVEGGLAKNIQYF
. | TRBD2 | TRBJ2-4 | TRBV5-6 | TGTGCCAGCAGCTATAGCGGGGAGCTAGCCAAAAACATTCAGTACTTC | CASSYSGELAKNIQYF
. | . | TRBJ2-1 | TRBV6-5 | TGTGCCAGCAGCCACGGTCGTGGGAATGAGCAGTTCTTC | CASSHGRGNEQFF
. | . | TRBJ2-5 | TRBV9 | TGTGCCAGCAGCGTAGACAGGGAAGGGACCCAGTACTTC | CASSVDREGTQYF
. | TRBD2 | TRBJ2-3 | TRBV5-6 | TGTGCCAGCAGTTTGCTCGGGGGGGCCCGTGCAGATACGCAGTATTTT | CASSLLGGARADTQYF
. | . | TRBJ2-5 | TRBV7-2 | TGTGCCAGCAGCCGGGCATCGCGTGGGACAAAAGGAGAGACCCAGTACTTC | CASSRASRGTKGETQYF
. | TRBD1 | TRBJ2-5 | TRBV7-2 | TGTGCCAGCAGCTTAGCCTCGACAGGGGGACAAGAGACCCAGTACTTC | CASSLASTGGQETQYF
. | TRBD1 | TRBJ2-7 | TRBV19 | TGTGCCAGTAGATGGTCGGGGCAGGGGGCCTACGAGCAGTACTTC | CASRWSGQGAYEQYF
. | . | TRBJ1-6 | TRBV28 | TGTGCCAGCCACCTGGGCCGGGGGCGGAATTCACCCCTCCACTTT | CASHLGRGRNSPLHF
. | TRBD2 | TRBJ2-7 | TRBV6-6 | TGTGCCAGCAGTTACCGCTTGGCGGGAGACGAGCAGTACTTC | CASSYRLAGDEQYF
. | . | TRBJ1-2 | TRBV4-1 | TGCGCCAGCCGGAGTCACCGACAGTGGTACTACACCTTC | CASRSHRQWYYTF
few | . | TRBJ1-6 | TRBV7-2 | TGTGCCAGCAGCCCCTCAGGGATGTCCTATAATTCACCCCTCCACTTT | CASSPSGMSYNSPLHF
. | . | TRBJ2-7 | TRBV5-1 | TGCGCCAGCGCCATTGAGGGGTACGAGCAGTACTTC | CASAIEGYEQYF
. | TRBD2 | TRBJ2-4 | TRBV11-2 | TGTGCCAGCAGCATACTAGCGGGCTCTAGAAACATTCAGTACTTC | CASSILAGSRNIQYF